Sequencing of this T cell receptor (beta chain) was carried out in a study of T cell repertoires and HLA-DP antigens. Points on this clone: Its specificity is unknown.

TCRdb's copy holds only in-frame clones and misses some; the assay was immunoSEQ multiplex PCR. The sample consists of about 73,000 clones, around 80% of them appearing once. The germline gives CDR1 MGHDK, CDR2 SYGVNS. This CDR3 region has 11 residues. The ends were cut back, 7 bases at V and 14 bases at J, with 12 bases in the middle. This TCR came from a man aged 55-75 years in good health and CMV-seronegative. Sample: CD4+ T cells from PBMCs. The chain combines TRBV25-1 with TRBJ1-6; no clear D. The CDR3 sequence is CASISPPTLHF. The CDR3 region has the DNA TGTGCCAGCATATCCCCCCCCACCCTCCACTTT.